This T cell receptor (beta chain) was identified in a study of cytomegalovirus exposure and HLA in healthy donors. Whole-study context: Early on, a data release was issued that held approximately 78 million unique TCRs from HLA-typed donors. Study outcomes and limitations: Most TCRs appeared rarely, but some public TCRs recurred in many donors.

Samples came from healthy bone marrow donors. PCR used 60 Vbeta primers and 13 Jbeta primers. TCRdb's table, derived via immunoSEQ multiplex PCR, lists solely in-frame clones and lacks some. The table lists around 150,000 clones, just over 70% of them singletons. Trimming at V came to 4 bases and at J to 2 bases, leaving 7 bases not matched to a gene. The germline V gene has CDR1 SGHRS and CDR2 YFSETQ. The CDR3 length is 15 residues. A word on this clone: What it recognizes is unknown.

What was sequenced was PBMCs. This sequence joins TRBV5-1 and TRBJ1-1; TRBD1 aligns across 8 bases. This receptor was obtained from a man aged 18 to 35 in good health and CMV-seropositive. The chain's CDR3 is CASSLRTGTNTEAFF. In DNA, the CDR3 is TGCGCCAGCAGCCTCCGGACAGGGACTAACACTGAAGCTTTCTTT. The full variable domain, completed using reference TRBV5-1 and TRBJ1-1, is KAGVTQTPRYLIKTRGQQVTLSCSPISGHRSVSWYQQTPGQGLQFLFEYFSETQRNKGNFPGRFSGRQFSNSRSEMNVSTLELGDSALYLCASSLRTGTNTEAFFGQGTRLTVV.